The following is a TCR beta chain sequence with its context. Assay used: immunoSEQ multiplex PCR; TCRdb lists only in-frame clones, some missing. The table has over 250,000 clones, approximately 85% seen once. The data originate from a study of blood T cell repertoires in COVID-19. Study-level information: PBMCs, B-cell-depleted T cells, or T cells were the source of the cDNA or gDNA that made up the material.

Trimming stripped 6 bases from V and 0 bases from J, with 17 bases between. Germline CDR1 MNHNY, CDR2 SVGAGI (reference sequence). This CDR3 has 16 amino acids. The V call is TRBV6-6, the J call TRBJ1-1; TRBD1 might be the D (5 bases). Specimen: peripheral blood. The receptor was derived from a woman in her 70s with acute or convalescent COVID-19. CDR3: CASSFRAGPMNTEAFF. The CDR3 DNA reads as TGTGCCAGCAGCTTCAGGGCAGGCCCCATGAACACTGAAGCTTTCTTT.